Sequencing of this T cell receptor (beta chain) was carried out in a study of tumor-infiltrating lymphocytes in primary liver carcinoma. The study, taken as a whole, reports: Relative to tumor region pairs, the tumor-adjacent and tumor-blood pairs showed overlap that was lower.

This clonotype came up a few times. Its antigen is currently unknown. Starting from roughly 0.5 ug of total RNA, TCR beta cDNA was produced with a primer in the constant region. Nested multiplex PCR, run for three rounds with slightly modified ARM-PCR, yielded TCR beta libraries. Amplification in the first two PCR rounds was performed using TRBV1-TRBV30 forward primers and a C-beta reverse primer for approximately 10 cycles each. One entry per CDR3 protein, called by TCRdb with MiXCR from the multiplex PCR reads. The sample contains fewer than 400,000 distinct CDR3 sequences, 65% of which appear only once. The V gene's germline CDR1 is GTSNPN and CDR2 SVGIG (reference sequence). Trimming removed 1 base from V and 4 bases from J; junction bases left unmatched: 2. The CDR3 spans 15 residues. Germline DNA was also extracted, and blood RNA derived from unsorted whole blood.

The sequence was obtained from a man aged 40-49 years with primary liver carcinoma and hepatitis B virus infection. The chain uses TRBV30 and TRBJ2-2; 11 bases match TRBD1. The sequencing input was peripheral blood. DNA for the CDR3: TGTGCCTGGAGTGGGGGACAGGGGGGCACCGGGGAGCTGTTTTTT. It yields the protein CAWSGGQGGTGELFF.